What follows are 27 T cell receptor beta chains derived from one specimen sequenced in a study of blood T cell repertoires in COVID-19. This table comes from immunoSEQ multiplex PCR, and its TCRdb copy is limited to in-frame clones, with some not included. The repertoire consists of 110,000 to 150,000 clones, with more than 80% occurring once and the leading ten covering approximately 1.6%. The sample consisted of PBMCs or T cells enriched from blood (not recorded which). The origin of the receptors is a woman under 30 who had been exposed to COVID-19.

The J gene is TRBJ2-3, the V gene TRBV19, with D perhaps matching TRBD2 (6 bases). CDR3 size: 17 residues. Looked up from germline, CDR1 is LNHDA and CDR2 is SQIVND (reference sequence). V was shortened by 3 bases and J by 6 bases, with 22 bases between the two germline ends. The CDR3 spells CASSIDPGGGRGDTQYF. The CDR3, as DNA: TGTGCCAGTAGTATCGACCCCGGGGGAGGACGAGGGGATACGCAGTATTTT.

The chain couples TRBV24-1 to TRBJ1-3, with D perhaps TRBD1 (6 bases). Trimming left V 5 bases short and J 2 bases short, with 12 bases between. The length of the CDR3 is 15 residues. Germline V gene data show CDR1 as KGHDR and CDR2 as SFDVKD. In nucleotides, the CDR3 is TGTGCCACCAGTGCTGGGGGCAAGGCTGGAAACACCATATATTTT. The encoded protein is CATSAGGKAGNTIYF.

The chain is built from TRBV2 and TRBJ1-1, with D tentatively TRBD1 (5 bases). The V gene's germline CDR1 is SNHLY and CDR2 FYNNEI. The CDR3 length is 12 residues. V was cut by 5 bases and J by 1 base, with 5 bases left in between. CDR3 in amino acids: CASSTGNTEAFF. The CDR3 DNA sequence: TGTGCCAGCAGTACAGGGAACACTGAAGCTTTCTTT.

The genes are TRBV30 and TRBJ1-3, with 7 bases matching TRBD1. The CDR3 runs 16 residues. The V gene end was trimmed by 0 bases and the J gene end by 4 bases; junction bases not matched to a gene: 9. Germline V gives CDR1 GTSNPN, CDR2 SVGIG (reference sequence). DNA of the CDR3: TGTGCCTGGAGTGTAGGGGCGGCAGGGGGAGGAAACACCATATATTTT. It yields the protein CAWSVGAAGGGNTIYF.

The chain links TRBV5-5 to TRBJ1-2; D ambiguous. From germline, CDR1 is SGHKS and CDR2 YYEKEE (reference sequence). The CDR3 is 14 residues long. V lost 1 base and J 5 bases, leaving 12 bases between the germline ends. The CDR3 is CASSLYASEYGYTF. CDR3 in DNA: TGTGCCAGCAGCTTGTATGCCAGCGAGTATGGCTACACCTTC. The complete variable domain, with remaining parts taken from reference TRBV5-5 and TRBJ1-2, reads DAGVTQSPTHLIKTRGQQVTLRCSPISGHKSVSWYQQVLGQGPQFIFQYYEKEERGRGNFPDRFSARQFPNYSSELNVNALLLGDSALYLCASSLYASEYGYTFGSGTRLTVV.

The genes are TRBV10-3 and TRBJ2-1; 9 bases match TRBD2. The CDR3 consists of 16 residues. Losses at the gene ends were 6 bases for V and 2 bases for J; bases not matched to a gene: 8. Germline CDR1 ENHRY, CDR2 SYGVKD. DNA for the CDR3: TGTGCCATCAGCGCTCTGGGCGGGAGGGCCTACAATGAGCAGTTCTTC. Translated: CAISALGGRAYNEQFF.

This clone was seen only a few times. The gene calls are TRBV14 and TRBJ2-7; D is possibly TRBD2 (5 bases). CDR3 length equals 14 residues. Germline CDR1 reads SGHDN; CDR2 reads FVKESK. The V end was cut by 4 bases, the J end by 2 bases, with 12 bases between. CDR3 sequence: CASSPRAGTYEQYF. The CDR3 region has the DNA TGTGCCAGCAGCCCCCGAGCCGGGACCTACGAGCAGTACTTC.

J is TRBJ2-1 and V is TRBV2; 7 bases are shared with TRBD2. Germline values: CDR1 SNHLY, CDR2 FYNNEI. J gave up 3 bases and V 6 bases, and 14 bases lay outside the gene matches. There are 17 residues in the CDR3. DNA of the CDR3: TGTGCCAGCAGGAATAATGGCGCGCGGGAGTACTACAATGAGCAGTTCTTC. Translated, it gives CASRNNGAREYYNEQFF.

V is TRBV28 and J is TRBJ1-1; D is possibly TRBD1 (5 bases). This CDR3 contains 15 residues. CDR1 and CDR2 from the germline V gene are MDHEN and SYDVKM. The V gene lost 0 bases and the J gene lost 1 base, with 9 bases spanning the gap. The CDR3 here is CASSLWVTGNTEAFF. The DNA for the CDR3 is TGTGCCAGCAGTTTATGGGTTACAGGGAACACTGAAGCTTTCTTT.

This clone was observed a few times. CDR3 bases: TGTGCCAGCAGCTTAGAACCCGGGACTAGCGGGAGGGCCAAGGGGTTCTTC. Translating gives CASSLEPGTSGRAKGFF. The chain recombines TRBV7-2 with TRBJ2-1; TRBD2 agrees at 16 bases. In germline, CDR1 is SGHTA, CDR2 FQGNSA. The CDR3 covers 17 residues. Unmatched junction bases numbered 12, after V lost 1 base and J lost 15 bases. Drawing the rest from reference TRBV7-2 and TRBJ2-1, the complete variable domain is GAGVSQSPSNKVTEKGKDVELRCDPISGHTALYWYRQSLGQGLEFLIYFQGNSAPDKSGLPSDRFSAERTGGSVSTLTIQRTQQEDSAVYLCASSLEPGTSGRAKGFFGPGTRLTVL.

The chain links TRBV7-9 to TRBJ2-3, with a possible D match to TRBD1 (5 bases). Germline values: CDR1 SEHNR, CDR2 FQNEAQ (reference sequence). This CDR3 comprises 16 residues. The ends were cut back, 5 bases at V and 3 bases at J, with 18 bases in the middle. The CDR3 nucleotides read TGTGCCAGCAGCCCAACCGCAGGGAAAGGAACAGATACGCAGTATTTT. Translated, it gives CASSPTAGKGTDTQYF. Looking up the rest from reference TRBV7-9 and TRBJ2-3 gives the full variable domain: DTGVSQNPRHKITKRGQNVTFRCDPISEHNRLYWYRQTLGQGPEFLTYFQNEAQLEKSRLLSDRFSAERPKGSFSTLEIQRTEQGDSAMYLCASSPTAGKGTDTQYFGPGTRLTVL.

The rearrangement joins TRBV5-1 to TRBJ1-2; tentative D call: TRBD1 (6 bases). The CDR3 covers 16 residues. Germline V gene lookup returns CDR1 SGHRS and CDR2 YFSETQ. V was cut by 6 bases and J by 2 bases, with 20 bases left in between. The CDR3 loop reads CASTHGPGGLNYGYTF. The CDR3, as DNA: TGCGCCAGCACTCACGGCCCGGGGGGCCTCAACTATGGCTACACCTTC.

The rearrangement links TRBV7-2 to TRBJ2-5; 9 bases are shared with TRBD1. The CDR3 spans 15 residues. After removal of 4 bases from V and 4 bases from J, the junction contained 7 bases not matched to a gene. Germline V gene sequence: CDR1 SGHTA, CDR2 FQGNSA. CDR3 in amino acids: CASSSGTGYAETQYF. DNA for the CDR3: TGTGCCAGCAGCTCCGGGACAGGGTACGCAGAGACCCAGTACTTC.

The chain employs TRBV3-1 (or the pseudogene TRBV3-2) and TRBJ1-2; D is ambiguous. Germline V lookup: CDR1 LGHDT, CDR2 YNNKEL (reference sequence). The CDR3 covers 13 residues. V was cut by 1 base and J by 4 bases, with 7 bases left in between. The DNA of the CDR3 is TGTGCCAGCAGCCAAGTTTCCAGCTATGGCTACACCTTC. This codes for CASSQVSSYGYTF.

This clone was found once. This sequence joins TRBV29-1 and TRBJ2-3, with 8 bases matching TRBD2. Germline V gives CDR1 SQVTM, CDR2 ANQGSEA. The length of the CDR3 is 14 residues. J was trimmed by 2 bases and V by 3 bases; bases with no gene match: 4. This CDR3 is CSVEERGYTDTQYF. The CDR3 DNA reads TGCAGCGTTGAGGAGCGGGGGTACACAGATACGCAGTATTTT.

The V gene is TRBV6-5, the J gene TRBJ1-2; D possibly corresponds to TRBD1 (5 bases). Trimming removed 2 bases at V and 2 bases at J, with 12 bases between. Per germline, CDR1 MNHEY and CDR2 SVGAGI. This CDR3 spans 15 amino acids. Here the CDR3 reads CASSYNKGRNYGYTF. CDR3 in DNA: TGTGCCAGCAGTTACAATAAGGGGCGAAACTATGGCTACACCTTC.

V usage is TRBV9 and J usage is TRBJ2-5; 7 bases fit TRBD1. The CDR3 spans 16 residues. Trimming cost V 3 bases and J 0 bases; bases outside gene matches: 8. Germline V gene data show CDR1 as SGDLS and CDR2 as YYNGEE. In DNA, the CDR3 is TGTGCCAGCAGCGCACTCACAGGGGCCTACCAAGAGACCCAGTACTTC. Protein product: CASSALTGAYQETQYF.

The J gene is TRBJ2-3, the V gene TRBV5-6; 10 bases are shared with TRBD2. V was pared by 4 bases and J by 2 bases, with 7 bases of the junction left unmatched. CDR1 is SGHDT and CDR2 is YYEEEE in the germline V gene. The CDR3 covers 16 residues. CDR3 region: CASSQEREGPTDTQYF. Written as DNA, the CDR3 is TGTGCCAGCAGCCAGGAGCGGGAGGGCCCCACAGATACGCAGTATTTT.

The chain carries TRBV27 and TRBJ2-5; 9 nucleotides agree with TRBD1. Germline CDR1 MNHEY, CDR2 SMNVEV (reference sequence). There are 14 residues in the CDR3. Unmatched junction bases numbered 9, after V lost 8 bases and J lost 5 bases. The CDR3 loop reads CASGPGQGSETQYF. The CDR3 DNA reads as TGTGCCAGCGGGCCGGGACAGGGCTCGGAGACCCAGTACTTC.

The chain recombines TRBV6-5 with TRBJ1-1, with D possibly being TRBD1 (6 bases). CDR3 length: 15 residues. Germline V gene data show CDR1 as MNHEY and CDR2 as SVGAGI. V gave up 0 bases and J gave up 8 bases, with 16 bases separating them. In DNA, the CDR3 is TGTGCCAGCAGTTACTCCCAGGGGAGCTTTTCGGAAGCTTTCTTT. This encodes CASSYSQGSFSEAFF.

This chain joins TRBV27 and TRBJ2-7, with 9 bases lining up with TRBD1. Germline lookup yields CDR1 MNHEY and CDR2 SMNVEV (reference sequence). The trim removed 0 bases at V and 7 bases at J, leaving 7 bases unmatched. CDR3 length equals 15 residues. This CDR3 reads CASSLSPTGGVEQYF. For the CDR3, the DNA is TGTGCCAGCAGTTTATCCCCGACAGGGGGGGTAGAGCAGTACTTC.

The V gene is TRBV18, the J gene TRBJ1-2; no clear D. Trimming took 3 bases from V and 6 from J, leaving 8 bases between them. The germline CDR1 and CDR2 sequences are KGHSH and LQKENI. The CDR3 has 12 residues. The CDR3 sequence: CASSPFQDGYTF. DNA for the CDR3: TGTGCCAGCTCACCTTTCCAGGATGGCTACACCTTC. The variable domain in full, with the rest retrieved from reference TRBV18 and TRBJ1-2, is NAGVMQNPRHLVRRRGQEARLRCSPMKGHSHVYWYRQLPEEGLKFMVYLQKENIIDESGMPKERFSAEFPKEGPSILRIQQVVRGDSAAYFCASSPFQDGYTFGSGTRLTVV.

In DNA, the CDR3 is TGTGCCAGCAGTGACTCGGGTTTCCTTAGAAATGAGCAGTTCTTC. Its translation is CASSDSGFLRNEQFF. V gene TRBV2 combines with J gene TRBJ2-1; no firm D call. The CDR3 is made up of 15 amino acids. The V and J ends lost 3 bases and 7 bases respectively, with 16 bases between them. Germline V lookup: CDR1 SNHLY, CDR2 FYNNEI.

The rearrangement uses TRBV27 and TRBJ2-1, with D possibly matching TRBD1 (5 bases). In germline, CDR1 is MNHEY, CDR2 SMNVEV (reference sequence). Deletions cut 5 bases from V and 5 bases from J, with 16 bases between. The CDR3 spans 15 residues. The CDR3 is CASSNFRAVDNEQFF. As DNA, the CDR3 is TGTGCCAGCAGTAATTTCAGGGCGGTGGACAATGAGCAGTTCTTC.

The CDR3 sequence is CASTLDRGNPGANVLTF. The CDR3 nucleotides read TGCGCCAGCACCCTGGACAGGGGGAACCCTGGGGCCAACGTCCTGACTTTC. The J gene is TRBJ2-6, the V gene TRBV5-1; TRBD1 aligns across 10 bases. The CDR3 has 17 residues. V gave up 6 bases and J gave up 2 bases; unmatched junction bases: 8. From germline, CDR1 is SGHRS and CDR2 YFSETQ.

This clone was picked up many times. The chain has TRBV30 and TRBJ2-2; a possible D gene is TRBD1 (5 bases). The CDR3 runs 14 residues. The V end lost 3 bases, the J end lost 2 bases, and 10 bases lay between the germline ends. Germline CDR1 reads GTSNPN; CDR2 reads SVGIG (reference sequence). CDR3 DNA: TGTGCCTGGAGAGTTGGGGCAAACACCGGGGAGCTGTTTTTT. Translating gives CAWRVGANTGELFF.

The chain combines TRBV2 with TRBJ1-2; D may be TRBD1 (6 bases). V was trimmed by 2 bases and J by 1 base, leaving 8 bases between them. This CDR3 has 14 amino acids. The germline CDR1 and CDR2 sequences are SNHLY and FYNNEI. The DNA for the CDR3 is TGTGCCAGCAGTGAACAGGGGAATAACTATGGCTACACCTTC. This gives the protein CASSEQGNNYGYTF.